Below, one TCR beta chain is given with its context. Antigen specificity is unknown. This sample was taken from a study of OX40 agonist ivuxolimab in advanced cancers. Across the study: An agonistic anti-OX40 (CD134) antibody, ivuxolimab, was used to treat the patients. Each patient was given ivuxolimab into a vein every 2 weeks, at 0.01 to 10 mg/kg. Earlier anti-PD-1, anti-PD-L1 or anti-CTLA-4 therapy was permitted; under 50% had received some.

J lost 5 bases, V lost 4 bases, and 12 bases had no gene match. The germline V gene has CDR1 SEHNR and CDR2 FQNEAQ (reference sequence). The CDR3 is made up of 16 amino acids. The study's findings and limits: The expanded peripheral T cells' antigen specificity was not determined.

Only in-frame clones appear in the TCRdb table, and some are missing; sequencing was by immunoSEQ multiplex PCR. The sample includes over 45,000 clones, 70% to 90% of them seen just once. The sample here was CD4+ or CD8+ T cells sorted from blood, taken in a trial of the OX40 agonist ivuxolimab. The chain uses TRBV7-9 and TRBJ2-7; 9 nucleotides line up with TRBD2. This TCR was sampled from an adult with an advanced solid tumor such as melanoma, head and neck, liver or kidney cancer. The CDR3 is CASSSPPGLAQHEQYF. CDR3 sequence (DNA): TGTGCCAGCAGCTCGCCTCCGGGACTAGCACAACACGAGCAGTACTTC.